This T cell receptor (beta chain) is from a study of radiation and T cells in renal cell carcinoma. Study summary: Nephrectomy followed 15 Gy stereotactic body radiation by 4 weeks.

Time point: baseline pretreatment blood. The treatment here: 15 Gy SBRT to primary tumor, nephrectomy 4 weeks later. After SBRT, blood was collected at 2 and 4 weeks, plus baseline. Clear cell pathology was present in this patient's renal cell carcinoma. Per germline, CDR1 SGHAT and CDR2 FQNNGV. CDR3 size: 12 residues. Trimming took off 1 base at V and 5 bases at J, with 4 bases between the two ends. Note on this clone: Its antigen is not known.

Whole-study findings and limits: From baseline, blood top tumor clonotypes peaked at 2 weeks post-radiation.

The assay was immunoSEQ multiplex PCR, and TCRdb's table has in-frame clones only and misses some. The sample carries about 130,000 clones, roughly 90% recorded once. This chain links TRBV11-2 with TRBJ2-3; D ambiguous. This TCR was sampled from a woman in her 50s with renal cell carcinoma. The sample here was blood, taken from a patient whose treatment included radiotherapy and nephrectomy. CDR3 amino acids: CASSLGQDTQYF. Here the CDR3 DNA reads TGTGCCAGCAGCTTAGGTCAAGATACGCAGTATTTT.